A single sample gave rise to the 15 T cell receptor beta chains below, sequenced in a study of T cells in Graves' hyperthyroidism and ophthalmopathy. RNA transcripts served as the template for amplifying TCR beta CDR3 regions. TCR CDR3 regions were first amplified by RT-PCR with HTBI primers. MiXCR, run by TCRdb on the multiplex PCR reads, gives a single entry per CDR3 protein. The data show 500,000 to 650,000 distinct CDR3 sequences, around 15% seen once. Sample: blood. These TCRs come from a woman aged 50 to 60 with Graves' ophthalmopathy.

A word on this clonotype: Being one base from a much bigger clone, this may be a read error. This chain's CDR3 is CASQSASGTTYEQYF. The CDR3 DNA sequence: TGCGCCAGTCAATCTGCTAGCGGTACAACCTACGAGCAGTACTTC. This chain links TRBV5-1 with TRBJ2-7; 7 nucleotides align to TRBD2. Losses at the gene ends were 8 bases for V and 2 bases for J; bases not matched to a gene: 13. The germline V gene has CDR1 SGHRS and CDR2 YFSETQ. CDR3 length: 15 residues.

The chain recombines TRBV19 with TRBJ2-1, with TRBD2 matching 13 bases. CDR1 is LNHDA, CDR2 SQIVND, per germline (reference sequence). This CDR3 has 20 amino acids. Losses at the gene ends were 3 bases for V and 0 bases for J; bases not matched to a gene: 11. The CDR3 sequence is CASSIGLAGVFTNSYNEQFF. Written as DNA, the CDR3 is TGTGCCAGTAGTATTGGACTAGCGGGAGTCTTTACCAACTCCTACAATGAGCAGTTCTTC.

The chain combines TRBV9 with TRBJ2-6, with TRBD1 as a possible D gene (6 bases). Germline V gives CDR1 SGDLS, CDR2 YYNGEE. CDR3 length: 17 residues. The V gene lost 0 bases and the J gene lost 0 bases, with 10 bases spanning the gap. CDR3 nucleotide sequence: TGTGCCAGCAGCGTAGCCGGACAGCACTCTGGGGCCAACGTCCTGACTTTC. The encoded protein is CASSVAGQHSGANVLTF.

This clonotype was seen many times. The chain uses TRBV12-3 or TRBV12-4 and TRBJ1-4, with D possibly being TRBD1 (5 bases). The V end lost 10 bases, the J end lost 0 bases, and 30 bases lay between the germline ends. The CDR3 runs 20 residues. The CDR3 DNA follows: TGTGCCAACCGTCCAGCGAGTCGACAGCTCCCAACAGCAACTAATGAAAAACTGTTTTTT. Protein: CANRPASRQLPTATNEKLFF.

At least ten counts were recorded for this clonotype. V and J are TRBV9 and TRBJ2-1, with D hard to call. Germline-derived CDR1 and CDR2 are SGDLS and YYNGEE. The CDR3 is 14 amino acids. The V and J ends lost 4 bases and 6 bases respectively, with 14 bases between them. The CDR3 DNA is TGTGCCAGCAGCTCCGCGGCAGTGGGCAATGAGCAGTTCTTC. This encodes CASSSAAVGNEQFF.

With respect to this clonotype: It may be a read error: a sequence one base away is much more abundant. The chain employs TRBV12-5 and TRBJ2-5, with D perhaps TRBD1 (5 bases). CDR3 length: 14 amino acids. Germline CDR1 reads LGHNT; CDR2 reads FRNRAP. The CDR3 DNA sequence: TGTGTTAGTGGTTTGGTATCAGGGTCAGAGACCCAGTACTTC. Translation: CVSGLVSGSETQYF.

Only a few counts were recorded for this clonotype. This chain links TRBV6-1 with TRBJ1-3; 8 nucleotides align to TRBD1. Germline CDR1 is MNHNS and CDR2 is SASEGT. There are 15 residues in the CDR3. Trimming took 6 bases from V and 4 from J; bases not matched to a gene: 8. The CDR3 reads CASSLSDREGNTIYF. CDR3 DNA sequence: TGTGCCAGCAGCCTGTCGGACAGGGAGGGAAACACCATATATTTT.

A word on this clonotype: A read error may explain this, as a much larger clone is one base away. The chain carries TRBV10-3 and TRBJ2-2, with unresolved D. From germline, CDR1 is ENHRY and CDR2 SYGVKD. This CDR3 has 15 amino acids. The CDR3 spells CAVSEKSANTGELFF. CDR3 nucleotide sequence: TGTGCCGTCAGTGAGAAAAGCGCGAACACCGGGGAGCTGTTTTTT.

This clonotype was found many times. The chain is built from TRBV5-1 and TRBJ2-1, with D hard to call. Trimming cost V 4 bases and J 8 bases, with 13 bases left between them. The CDR3 has 13 residues. Germline-derived CDR1 and CDR2 are SGHRS and YFSETQ. As DNA, the CDR3 is TGCGCCAGCAGCCCGGTTCGGTTGGATGAGCAGTTCTTC. It is translated as CASSPVRLDEQFF.

The chain is built from TRBV9 and TRBJ2-1; 10 positions match TRBD2. This CDR3 region has 13 residues. From germline, CDR1 is SGDLS and CDR2 YYNGEE. The ends lost 4 bases at V and 8 bases at J; junction bases unmatched: 3. CDR3 in amino acids: CASSLAGVDEQFF. The CDR3 DNA reads as TGTGCCAGCAGCCTAGCGGGAGTAGATGAGCAGTTCTTC. The variable domain in full, completed from reference TRBV9 and TRBJ2-1, reads DSGVTQTPKHLITATGQRVTLRCSPRSGDLSVYWYQQSLDQGLQFLIQYYNGEERAKGNILERFSAQQFPDLHSELNLSSLELGDSALYFCASSLAGVDEQFFGPGTRLTVL.

This clonotype was seen many times. V and J are TRBV11-3 and TRBJ2-3, with TRBD2 identical over 12 bases. Trimming at V came to 1 base and at J to 4 bases, leaving 3 bases not matched to a gene. The germline CDR1 and CDR2 sequences are SGHNT and YENEEA. The CDR3 consists of 16 residues. The CDR3 DNA sequence: TGTGCCAGCAGCTTAGTTCTAGCGGGAGGGCCAGATACGCAGTATTTT. Protein product: CASSLVLAGGPDTQYF. Drawing the rest from reference TRBV11-3 and TRBJ2-3, the complete variable domain is EAGVVQSPRYKIIEKKQPVAFWCNPISGHNTLYWYLQNLGQGPELLIRYENEEAVDDSQLPKDRFSAERLKGVDSTLKIQPAELGDSAVYLCASSLVLAGGPDTQYFGPGTRLTVL.

The rearrangement links TRBV18 to TRBJ1-2; D is ambiguous. CDR3 length equals 14 residues. From germline, CDR1 is KGHSH and CDR2 LQKENI. V lost 6 bases, J lost 8 bases, and 19 bases lay in between. CDR3 sequence reads: CASSPDTPGSGYTF. CDR3 coding DNA: TGTGCCAGCTCCCCTGACACCCCCGGGTCCGGCTACACCTTC.

The sample holds many counts of this clonotype. The chain links TRBV29-1 to TRBJ2-7; D gene ambiguous. The V end lost 4 bases, the J end lost 1 base, and 8 bases lay between the germline ends. CDR1 and CDR2 (germline): SQVTM, ANQGSEA. The CDR3 is 12 amino acids. CDR3 sequence reads: CSVGYQSYEQYF. DNA for the CDR3: TGCAGCGTTGGATACCAGTCCTACGAGCAGTACTTC.

A remark on this clonotype: A read error is likely, as this CDR3 ends without the conserved phenylalanine or tryptophan. The DNA is omitted, as the CDR3 cannot be located on it reliably, and the CDR3 follows TCRdb's listing. This rearrangement joins TRBV7-9 to TRBJ2-6; the table's D call TRBD2 went unverified against the DNA. The CDR3 contains 8 residues when both ends are counted. Per the germline V gene, CDR1 is SEHNR and CDR2 is FQNEAQ (reference sequence). CDR3 loop: CASILPLA.

This clonotype showed up many times. V and J are TRBV27 and TRBJ2-3, with D perhaps matching TRBD1 (5 bases). This CDR3 is built from 14 residues. CDR1 and CDR2 from the germline V gene are MNHEY and SMNVEV (reference sequence). The germline V and J ends were trimmed by 5 bases and 0 bases, with 9 bases remaining between them. The CDR3 DNA reads TGTGCCAGCAGTGTCAGGGATAGCACAGATACGCAGTATTTT. The encoded protein is CASSVRDSTDTQYF.